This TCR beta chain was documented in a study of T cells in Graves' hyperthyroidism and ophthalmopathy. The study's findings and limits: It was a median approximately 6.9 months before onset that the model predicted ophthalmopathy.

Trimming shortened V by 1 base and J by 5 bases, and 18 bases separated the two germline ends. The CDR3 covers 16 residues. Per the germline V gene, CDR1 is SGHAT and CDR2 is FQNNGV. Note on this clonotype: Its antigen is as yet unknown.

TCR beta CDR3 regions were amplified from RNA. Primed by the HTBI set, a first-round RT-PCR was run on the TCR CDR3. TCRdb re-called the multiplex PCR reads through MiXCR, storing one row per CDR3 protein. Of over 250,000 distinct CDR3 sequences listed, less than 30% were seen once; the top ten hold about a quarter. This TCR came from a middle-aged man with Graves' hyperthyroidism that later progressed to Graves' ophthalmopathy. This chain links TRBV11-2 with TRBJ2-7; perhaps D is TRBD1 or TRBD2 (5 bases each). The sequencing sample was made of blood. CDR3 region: CASSLGARPGRDEQYF. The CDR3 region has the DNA TGTGCCAGCAGCTTAGGGGCACGTCCGGGGCGCGACGAGCAGTACTTC.